The entry that follows covers one TCR beta chain sequence. Its antigen is currently unknown. The CDR3 spans 14 residues. J lost 5 bases, V lost 3 bases, and 6 bases had no gene match. Germline-derived CDR1 and CDR2 are SGHDT and YYEEEE. This specimen belongs to a study of response to subunit inactivated influenza vaccine. Study-level points and caveats: Only a handful of new T cells, the authors suggested, are recruited with each seasonal influenza vaccination.

Each CDR3 protein is one row after TCRdb ran MiXCR on the RT-PCR reads. The repertoire consists of about 650,000 distinct CDR3 sequences, with less than 15% occurring once and the leading ten covering roughly 7.2%. The origin of this receptor is a man aged 50-59 years who received an inactivated influenza vaccine. Source: PBMCs from blood, taken 14 to 15 days before vaccination. The gene calls are TRBV5-6 and TRBJ2-5; 8 bases are a match to TRBD2. In DNA, the CDR3 is TGTGCCAGCAGCTCCCCCGGGACTAGGGAGACCCAGTACTTC. Residues: CASSSPGTRETQYF.